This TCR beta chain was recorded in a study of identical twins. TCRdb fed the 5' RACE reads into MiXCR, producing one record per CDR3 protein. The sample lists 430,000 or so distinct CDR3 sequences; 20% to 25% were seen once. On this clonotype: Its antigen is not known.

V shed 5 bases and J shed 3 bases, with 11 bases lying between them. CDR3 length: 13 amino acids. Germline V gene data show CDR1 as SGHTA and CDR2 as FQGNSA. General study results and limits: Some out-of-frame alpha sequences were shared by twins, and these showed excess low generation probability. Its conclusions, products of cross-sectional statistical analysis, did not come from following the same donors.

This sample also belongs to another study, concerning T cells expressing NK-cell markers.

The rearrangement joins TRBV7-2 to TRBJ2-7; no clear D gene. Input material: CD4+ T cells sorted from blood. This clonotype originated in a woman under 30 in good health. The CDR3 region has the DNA TGTGCCAGCAGCCCGGACGGGTTCTACGAGCAGTACTTC. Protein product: CASSPDGFYEQYF.